The 31 T cell receptor beta chains listed next were all sequenced from one sample in a study of blood T cell repertoires in COVID-19 (TCRdb year 2020). The library was built by means of the immunoSEQ multiplex PCR assay. TCRdb took this table from immuneACCESS and kept in-frame rearrangements with V and J called. Such tables lack part of the clones; where checked against another copy, unresolved V genes explain under half of the gap, and the rest is unexplained. In this sample the table shows fewer than 70,000 clones, about four fifths of which occur a single time. 8.8% of the sample is in the top ten clones. Sequences were obtained from peripheral blood. The receptors were sampled from a man in his forties or fifties with active COVID-19.

The V gene is TRBV2, the J gene TRBJ1-1; perhaps TRBD1 as D (5 bases). The germline gives CDR1 SNHLY, CDR2 FYNNEI. CDR3 length: 13 amino acids. With 8 bases removed from V and 0 bases from J, the gap between germline ends came to 10 bases. For the CDR3, the DNA is TGTGCCAGCCTGACAGCCATGAACACTGAAGCTTTCTTT. It translates to CASLTAMNTEAFF.

This chain links TRBV7-2 with TRBJ2-5; D unclear. Deletions cut 5 bases from V and 2 bases from J, with 12 bases between. Germline CDR1 SGHTA, CDR2 FQGNSA. The CDR3 runs 14 residues. For the CDR3, the DNA is TGTGCCAGCAGCCGCGGCGGCCAGCAAGAGACCCAGTACTTC. This codes for CASSRGGQQETQYF.

This chain uses TRBV5-8 with TRBJ2-1, with TRBD2 matching 11 bases. The germline V gene encodes CDR1 SGHTS and CDR2 YDEGEE. The CDR3 spans 14 residues. J was trimmed by 6 bases and V by 7 bases; bases with no gene match: 6. This CDR3 reads CASRTSGSGNEQFF. The DNA for the CDR3 is TGTGCCAGCCGTACTAGCGGGAGCGGCAATGAGCAGTTCTTC.

The chain links TRBV16 to TRBJ2-6, with D possibly being TRBD1 (5 bases). In germline, CDR1 is KGHSY, CDR2 FQNENV. Trimming removed 4 bases at V and 0 bases at J, with 10 bases between. This CDR3 has 16 amino acids. The CDR3 sequence is CASSRLDNSGANVLTF. The CDR3 DNA reads TGTGCCAGCAGCCGACTGGACAACTCTGGGGCCAACGTCCTGACTTTC.

This clone appeared once. The chain has TRBV18 and TRBJ2-7; maybe TRBD2 (5 bases). CDR1 and CDR2 (germline): KGHSH, LQKENI. V lost 2 bases and J 0 bases, leaving 8 bases between the germline ends. The length of the CDR3 is 14 residues. DNA of the CDR3: TGTGCCAGCTCACCAGACTACATCTCCTACGAGCAGTACTTC. The encoded protein is CASSPDYISYEQYF. Combining the CDR3 with reference TRBV18 and TRBJ2-7 gives the whole variable domain NAGVMQNPRHLVRRRGQEARLRCSPMKGHSHVYWYRQLPEEGLKFMVYLQKENIIDESGMPKERFSAEFPKEGPSILRIQQVVRGDSAAYFCASSPDYISYEQYFGPGTRLTVT.

The J gene is TRBJ2-3, the V gene TRBV29-1; TRBD1 is a possible D gene (6 bases). From germline, CDR1 is SQVTM and CDR2 ANQGSEA. V was trimmed by 7 bases and J by 4 bases, leaving 15 bases between them. The CDR3 is made up of 13 amino acids. Here the CDR3 DNA reads TGCAGCGCCCAGTCCCCAGGGGCAGATACGCAGTATTTT. This encodes CSAQSPGADTQYF.

The chain recombines TRBV4-3 with TRBJ2-1; TRBD1 matches at 8 bases. This CDR3 spans 15 amino acids. CDR1 is LGHNA, CDR2 YSLEER, per germline. The V and J ends lost 0 bases and 7 bases, in that order; junction bases with no gene match: 5. The CDR3 DNA reads as TGCGCCAGCAGCCAAGACAGGGGGCTGGGGAATGAGCAGTTCTTC. Translating gives CASSQDRGLGNEQFF.

The V and J genes are TRBV18 and TRBJ2-3, with a possible D match to TRBD1 (6 bases). Deletions cut 2 bases from V and 13 bases from J, with 13 bases between. Germline assignment: CDR1 KGHSH and CDR2 LQKENI. The CDR3 spans 12 residues. The chain's CDR3 is CASSPRTAEEYF. For the CDR3, the DNA is TGTGCCAGCTCACCAAGGACAGCGGAAGAGTATTTT.

The chain recombines TRBV27 with TRBJ1-5; D unclear. V lost 0 bases to trimming and J lost 7 bases, with 13 bases between them. Looked up from germline, CDR1 is MNHEY and CDR2 is SMNVEV (reference sequence). The CDR3 is 15 amino acids. CDR3 residues: CASSLSGGRVQPQHF. The CDR3 bases are TGTGCCAGCAGTTTATCGGGAGGAAGGGTGCAGCCCCAGCATTTT.

The chain recombines TRBV6-2 or TRBV6-3 with TRBJ1-5, with TRBD1 matching 9 bases. V shed 6 bases and J 11 bases; nucleotides not matched to a gene: 11. The CDR3 length is 14 residues. Germline assignment: CDR1 MNHEY and CDR2 SVGEGT. The CDR3 coding sequence is TGTGCCAGCAGCGCTACAGGGGGCGGTGGGGCCCAGCATTTT. The encoded protein is CASSATGGGGAQHF.

This clone was detected only a few times. The J gene is TRBJ2-7, the V gene TRBV18; TRBD2 agrees at 9 bases. The V and J ends lost 3 bases and 4 bases, in that order; junction bases with no gene match: 4. Looked up from germline, CDR1 is KGHSH and CDR2 is LQKENI. The CDR3 is 14 residues long. The CDR3: CASSPPGLAYEQYF. CDR3 nucleotides: TGTGCCAGCTCACCTCCGGGACTAGCATACGAGCAGTACTTC.

The V and J genes are TRBV4-2 and TRBJ1-1; D gene unclear. The CDR3 covers 13 residues. Trimming shortened V by 0 bases and J by 11 bases, and 13 bases separated the two germline ends. From germline, CDR1 is LGHNA and CDR2 YNFKEQ. The CDR3 DNA is TGTGCCAGCAGCCAAGATCGCGGACTCGATGCTTTCTTT. Amino acid sequence: CASSQDRGLDAFF.

This chain uses TRBV11-1 with TRBJ2-5; D is perhaps TRBD2 (6 bases). This CDR3 is 13 amino acids long. Germline V gene lookup returns CDR1 SGHAT and CDR2 FQDESV (reference sequence). Trimming took off 5 bases at V and 2 bases at J, with 9 bases between the two ends. The CDR3 coding sequence is TGTGCCAGCAGCCCCGGGAGTCAAGAGACCCAGTACTTC. Its protein is CASSPGSQETQYF.

The chain employs TRBV12-5 and TRBJ2-7; the match to TRBD2 covers 10 bases. The CDR3 consists of 15 residues. Germline V gene data show CDR1 as LGHNT and CDR2 as FRNRAP. After removal of 6 bases from V and 6 bases from J, the junction contained 11 bases not matched to a gene. The CDR3 loop is CASGKFGLAAFEQYF. Written as DNA, the CDR3 is TGTGCTAGTGGAAAATTCGGACTAGCGGCCTTCGAGCAGTACTTC.

The V gene is TRBV2, the J gene TRBJ2-7; 7 bases agree with TRBD2. The CDR3 is 14 amino acids. The germline CDR1 and CDR2 sequences are SNHLY and FYNNEI. V shed 8 bases, J shed 0 bases, and the junction held 7 bases outside the gene matches. The CDR3 DNA reads as TGTGCCAGCGGGGGGGACTCCTCCTCCTACGAGCAGTACTTC. Its translation: CASGGDSSSYEQYF.

V gene TRBV18 combines with J gene TRBJ2-7, with a possible D match to TRBD2 (5 bases). This CDR3 is built from 15 residues. V lost 3 bases, J lost 4 bases, and 16 bases lay in between. The germline gives CDR1 KGHSH, CDR2 LQKENI. The CDR3 region has the DNA TGTGCCAGCTCACCTCGCTCGGGGTTCGAGTACGAGCAGTACTTC. Translation gives CASSPRSGFEYEQYF. Drawing the rest from reference TRBV18 and TRBJ2-7, the complete variable domain is NAGVMQNPRHLVRRRGQEARLRCSPMKGHSHVYWYRQLPEEGLKFMVYLQKENIIDESGMPKERFSAEFPKEGPSILRIQQVVRGDSAAYFCASSPRSGFEYEQYFGPGTRLTVT.

The gene calls are TRBV5-5 and TRBJ1-4; 10 bases fit TRBD1. Germline assignment: CDR1 SGHKS and CDR2 YYEKEE (reference sequence). The CDR3 is made up of 15 amino acids. With V trimmed by 2 bases and J by 8 bases, 6 bases remained unmatched. The CDR3 DNA reads TGTGCCAGCAGCTTCTCCGGGACAGGGGACGAAAAACTGTTTTTT. Amino acids: CASSFSGTGDEKLFF. Variable domain in full (rest from reference TRBV5-5 and TRBJ1-4): DAGVTQSPTHLIKTRGQQVTLRCSPISGHKSVSWYQQVLGQGPQFIFQYYEKEERGRGNFPDRFSARQFPNYSSELNVNALLLGDSALYLCASSFSGTGDEKLFFGSGTQLSVL.

The chain has TRBV5-1 and TRBJ1-3; D is perhaps TRBD1 (5 bases). The V end was cut by 4 bases, the J end by 0 bases, with 14 bases between. This CDR3 spans 16 amino acids. The germline CDR1 and CDR2 sequences are SGHRS and YFSETQ. Here the CDR3 DNA reads TGCGCCAGCAGCCCGCGGGACGGGAGCTCTGGAAACACCATATATTTT. Translated, it gives CASSPRDGSSGNTIYF.

The chain links TRBV6-5 to TRBJ2-7; D is perhaps TRBD1 (5 bases). Germline assignment: CDR1 MNHEY and CDR2 SVGAGI. Between the trimmed V and J ends, which lost 3 bases and 7 bases, there was a span of 7 bases. The CDR3 contains 11 residues. The CDR3 sequence is CASSYSGEQYF. CDR3 coding DNA: TGTGCCAGCAGTTATTCAGGGGAGCAGTACTTC.

CDR3 sequence (DNA): TGTGCCAGCAGCGTTAGTCCCCACTCCTACGAGCAGTACTTC. As protein: CASSVSPHSYEQYF. The J gene is TRBJ2-7, the V gene TRBV9; D is unresolved. V was pared by 2 bases and J by 0 bases, with 9 bases between. CDR3 length: 14 residues. From germline, CDR1 is SGDLS and CDR2 YYNGEE.

The chain carries TRBV5-4 and TRBJ2-7; TRBD1 might be the D (6 bases). V lost 4 bases and J 3 bases, leaving 20 bases between the germline ends. Germline CDR1 is SGHNT and CDR2 is YYREEE (reference sequence). This CDR3 spans 16 amino acids. CDR3 DNA: TGTGCCAGCAGCCGAACCGACAGGCCACTCCTCTACGAGCAGTACTTC. It encodes CASSRTDRPLLYEQYF.

The chain employs TRBV27 and TRBJ1-2, with D unresolved. V dropped 4 bases and J dropped 0 bases, with 15 bases sitting between them. The CDR3 contains 16 residues. Germline V gene lookup returns CDR1 MNHEY and CDR2 SMNVEV (reference sequence). The CDR3 reads CASSSESWAPNYGYTF. As DNA, the CDR3 is TGTGCCAGCAGTTCTGAGTCGTGGGCCCCTAACTATGGCTACACCTTC.

The chain couples TRBV7-9 to TRBJ1-6, with unresolved D. Per germline, CDR1 SEHNR and CDR2 FQNEAQ (reference sequence). V lost 1 base and J 0 bases, leaving 10 bases between the germline ends. The CDR3 contains 17 residues. The CDR3 bases are TGTGCCAGCAGCTTAGTGGGAGGGAACTCCTATAATTCACCCCTCCACTTT. This gives the protein CASSLVGGNSYNSPLHF. Filled out from reference TRBV7-9 and TRBJ1-6, the complete variable domain reads DTGVSQNPRHKITKRGQNVTFRCDPISEHNRLYWYRQTLGQGPEFLTYFQNEAQLEKSRLLSDRFSAERPKGSFSTLEIQRTEQGDSAMYLCASSLVGGNSYNSPLHFGNGTRLTVT.

This clone appeared once. The gene calls are TRBV11-3 and TRBJ2-3; 8 nucleotides line up with TRBD2. In germline, CDR1 is SGHNT, CDR2 YENEEA. Trimming at V came to 2 bases and at J to 3 bases, leaving 13 bases not matched to a gene. This CDR3 comprises 18 residues. The CDR3 sequence is CASSLTGGAGMTTDTQYF. In DNA, the CDR3 is TGTGCCAGCAGCTTAACCGGGGGGGCCGGGATGACAACAGATACGCAGTATTTT.

This clone was recorded once. The V and J genes are TRBV7-9 and TRBJ2-5; TRBD2 aligns across 9 bases. The junction had 13 bases not matched to a gene; V was cut back by 5 bases and J by 0 bases. This CDR3 has 18 residues. Germline-derived CDR1 and CDR2 are SEHNR and FQNEAQ (reference sequence). This CDR3 is CASSLGRVAGDDQETQYF. The CDR3 coding sequence is TGTGCCAGCAGCCTAGGGCGGGTAGCGGGGGACGACCAAGAGACCCAGTACTTC.

This clone was counted a single time. The chain carries TRBV6-4 and TRBJ2-3; unclear D gene. The V end lost 2 bases, the J end lost 2 bases, and 5 bases lay between the germline ends. In germline, CDR1 is MRHNA, CDR2 SNTAGT. The CDR3 loop spans 13 amino acids. The CDR3 region is CASSDLPTDTQYF. As DNA, the CDR3 is TGTGCCAGCAGTGACCTACCCACAGATACGCAGTATTTT.

This clone was picked up a small number of times. Written as DNA, the CDR3 is TGTGCCAGCAGCCCACAGGGGGGGGAGCAGTACTTC. Translated, it gives CASSPQGGEQYF. The chain combines TRBV7-9 with TRBJ2-7, with a possible D match to TRBD1 (8 bases). The CDR3 sequence is 12 residues long. V was cut by 5 bases and J by 7 bases, with 12 bases left in between. From germline, CDR1 is SEHNR and CDR2 FQNEAQ (reference sequence).

Comment on this clone: The sample carries other DNA sequences with the same CDR3. V is TRBV7-9 and J is TRBJ1-2; D may be TRBD1 (5 bases). V lost 1 base to trimming and J lost 2 bases, with 8 bases between them. This CDR3 has 14 amino acids. Germline CDR1 is SEHNR and CDR2 is FQNEAQ (reference sequence). CDR3 protein: CASSLGSGNYGYTF. As DNA, the CDR3 is TGTGCCAGCAGCTTAGGATCAGGGAACTATGGCTACACCTTC.

This sequence joins TRBV30 and TRBJ1-5; D may be TRBD1 (6 bases). The CDR3 covers 14 residues. The germline gives CDR1 GTSNPN, CDR2 SVGIG (reference sequence). The V end was cut by 7 bases, the J end by 5 bases, with 18 bases between. This CDR3 is CASAGASGYQPQHF. Written as DNA, the CDR3 is TGTGCCTCGGCAGGGGCCTCCGGATATCAGCCCCAGCATTTT.

The chain couples TRBV12-3 or TRBV12-4 to TRBJ2-7; D perhaps matches TRBD2 (5 bases). The CDR3 is 13 residues long. V gave up 2 bases and J gave up 7 bases, with 12 bases separating them. CDR3 sequence (DNA): TGTGCCAGCAGTTTACTCCATAGAGGGGAGCAGTACTTC. Protein sequence: CASSLLHRGEQYF.

The chain has TRBV7-9 and TRBJ2-1; D unresolved. CDR3 size: 15 residues. V was trimmed by 1 base and J by 9 bases, leaving 16 bases between them. The V gene's germline CDR1 is SEHNR and CDR2 FQNEAQ (reference sequence). The CDR3 DNA reads as TGTGCCAGCAGCTTAGAAGTTTACGACTTCACTGAGCAGTTCTTC. This sequence encodes CASSLEVYDFTEQFF.